Given below is one T cell receptor (beta chain) in context. The entry originates in a study of blood T cell repertoires in COVID-19. About the research overall: Samples of COVID-19 (acute and convalescent) were obtained from the United States, Italy and Spain. Sources were T cells, B-cell-depleted T cells, or PBMCs; the material itself was cDNA or gDNA.

Original processing methods: It was from reference gene primer amplification that nucleated cell counts were estimated. Assay used: immunoSEQ multiplex PCR; TCRdb lists only in-frame clones, some missing. The DNA was the basis for D and trimming; V, J and clone size are from that table. The sample has roughly 45,000 clones, approximately 90% seen once. CDR1 MNHEY and CDR2 SVGAGI come from the germline V gene. The CDR3 runs to 16 residues. The ends were cut back, 0 bases at V and 10 bases at J, with 21 bases in the middle. This clonotype originated in a man aged 55 to 69 with active COVID-19. The chain joins TRBV6-5 to TRBJ1-1; a possible D gene is TRBD1 (5 bases). Sequenced material: peripheral blood. CDR3 in DNA: TGTGCCAGCAGTTACTCCCCCGGGGGAGCGGGTCAGGGAGCTTTCTTT. Amino acids: CASSYSPGGAGQGAFF.